A single sample gave rise to the 10 T cell receptor beta chains below, sequenced in a study of blood T cell repertoires in COVID-19. Produced via immunoSEQ multiplex PCR; TCRdb's table is partial and in-frame only. This sample has around 200,000 clones, with roughly 90% found just once. The sequenced material came from PBMCs or T cells enriched from blood (not recorded which). The receptors were sampled from a young woman who had recovered from COVID-19.

The chain recombines TRBV27 with TRBJ2-6; 7 bases map to TRBD2. J lost 0 bases, V lost 6 bases, and 2 bases had no gene match. The CDR3 is made up of 15 amino acids. Germline-derived CDR1 and CDR2 are MNHEY and SMNVEV (reference sequence). This CDR3 reads CASSRGVSGANVLTF. The CDR3 bases are TGTGCCAGCAGCCGGGGGGTCTCTGGGGCCAACGTCCTGACTTTC.

This clone was recorded only once. V usage is TRBV30 and J usage is TRBJ1-1, with D unclear. The CDR3 length is 13 residues. The V gene's germline CDR1 is GTSNPN and CDR2 SVGIG (reference sequence). V gave up 2 bases and J gave up 0 bases, with 7 bases separating them. In DNA form, the CDR3 reads TGTGCCTGGAGTCTCGTTCTGAACACTGAAGCTTTCTTT. Encoded protein: CAWSLVLNTEAFF.

The V and J genes are TRBV25-1 and TRBJ1-1; D call uncertain. V was shortened by 8 bases and J by 1 base, with 5 bases between the two germline ends. The CDR3 covers 11 residues. Germline-derived CDR1 and CDR2 are MGHDK and SYGVNS. The CDR3 sequence: CASEGNTEAFF. The CDR3 DNA reads TGTGCCAGCGAGGGGAACACTGAAGCTTTCTTT.

The chain combines TRBV12-5 with TRBJ2-1, with unresolved D. The germline V gene encodes CDR1 LGHNT and CDR2 FRNRAP. Trimming left V 5 bases short and J 6 bases short, with 11 bases between. This CDR3 comprises 13 residues. CDR3 DNA: TGTGCTAGTGGTCTAGGCCGGTCCAATGAGCAGTTCTTC. It codes for CASGLGRSNEQFF.

The table lists this clone with a count of one. The chain employs TRBV23-1 and TRBJ1-2; TRBD1 aligns across 7 bases. TRBV23-1 is filed as an ORF, its function uncertain. Trimming took 7 bases from V and 2 from J; bases not matched to a gene: 13. The CDR3 is 16 residues long. The CDR3 region is CASTPGQVGRNYGYTF. The CDR3 bases are TGCGCCAGCACCCCCGGACAGGTCGGACGAAACTATGGCTACACCTTC.

This clone has more than one count but fewer than ten. The chain combines TRBV7-2 with TRBJ2-7; D gene ambiguous. CDR3 length: 14 residues. Germline CDR1 is SGHTA and CDR2 is FQGNSA. The V end lost 0 bases, the J end lost 3 bases, and 9 bases lay between the germline ends. This chain's CDR3 is CASSLALLSYEQYF. CDR3 in DNA: TGTGCCAGCAGCTTAGCGCTGCTTAGCTACGAGCAGTACTTC.

The CDR3: CAWSRGRGLAGGGGTDTQYF. As DNA, the CDR3 is TGTGCCTGGAGTCGGGGACGGGGACTAGCGGGAGGTGGGGGCACAGATACGCAGTATTTT. The J gene is TRBJ2-3, the V gene TRBV30; 15 bases fit TRBD2. The CDR3 spans 20 residues. CDR1 GTSNPN and CDR2 SVGIG come from the germline V gene (reference sequence). V lost 2 bases to trimming and J lost 1 base; unmatched junction nucleotides: 13.

The chain combines TRBV24-1 with TRBJ1-5; maybe TRBD1 (6 bases). The CDR3 totals 13 residues. The germline V gene encodes CDR1 KGHDR and CDR2 SFDVKD. V was trimmed by 6 bases and J by 5 bases, leaving 10 bases between them. CDR3 nucleotides: TGTGCCACCAGTACAGGGTGGGATCAGCCCCAGCATTTT. Protein: CATSTGWDQPQHF.

V gene TRBV3-1 (or the pseudogene TRBV3-2) combines with J gene TRBJ1-2; tentative D call: TRBD1 (5 bases). Between the trimmed V and J ends, which lost 3 bases and 8 bases, there was a span of 7 bases. Germline CDR1 is LGHDT and CDR2 is YNNKEL (reference sequence). The CDR3 is 11 amino acids. CDR3 bases: TGTGCCAGCAGCCACCGGGGGGGCTACACCTTC. Translating gives CASSHRGGYTF.

The chain uses TRBV12-5 and TRBJ2-7; TRBD2 matches at 12 bases. The germline V gene encodes CDR1 LGHNT and CDR2 FRNRAP. The CDR3 consists of 15 residues. V was clipped by 4 bases and J by 4 bases; unmatched bases: 5. The CDR3, as DNA: TGTGCTAGTGGTTCCCGACTAGCGGGAGTATACGAGCAGTACTTC. Its protein product is CASGSRLAGVYEQYF.